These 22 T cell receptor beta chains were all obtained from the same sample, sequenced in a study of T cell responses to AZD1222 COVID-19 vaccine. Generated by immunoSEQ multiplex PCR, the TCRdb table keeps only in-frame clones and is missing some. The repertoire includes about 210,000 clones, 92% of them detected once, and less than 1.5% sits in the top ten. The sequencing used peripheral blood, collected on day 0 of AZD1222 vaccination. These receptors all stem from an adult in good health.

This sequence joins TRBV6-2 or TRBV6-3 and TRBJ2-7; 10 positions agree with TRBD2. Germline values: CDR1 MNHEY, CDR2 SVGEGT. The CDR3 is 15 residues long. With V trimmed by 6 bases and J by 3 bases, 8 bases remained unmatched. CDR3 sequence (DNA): TGTGCCAGCAGCTCCCCTAGCGGGGGCGTCTACGAGCAGTACTTC. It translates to CASSSPSGGVYEQYF.

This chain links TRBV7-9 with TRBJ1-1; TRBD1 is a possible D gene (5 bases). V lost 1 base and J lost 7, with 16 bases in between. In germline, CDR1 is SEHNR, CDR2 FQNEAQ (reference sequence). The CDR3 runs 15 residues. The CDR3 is CASSLGDSSRVEAFF. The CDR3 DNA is TGTGCCAGCAGCTTAGGCGACAGCAGCCGGGTTGAAGCTTTCTTT. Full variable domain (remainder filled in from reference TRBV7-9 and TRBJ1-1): DTGVSQNPRHKITKRGQNVTFRCDPISEHNRLYWYRQTLGQGPEFLTYFQNEAQLEKSRLLSDRFSAERPKGSFSTLEIQRTEQGDSAMYLCASSLGDSSRVEAFFGQGTRLTVV.

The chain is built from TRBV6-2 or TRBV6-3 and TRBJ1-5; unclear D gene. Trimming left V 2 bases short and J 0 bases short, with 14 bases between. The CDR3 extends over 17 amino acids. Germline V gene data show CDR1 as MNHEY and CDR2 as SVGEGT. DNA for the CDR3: TGTGCCAGCAGTTACGTCCGAGGGAGTGGTAGCAATCAGCCCCAGCATTTT. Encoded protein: CASSYVRGSGSNQPQHF.

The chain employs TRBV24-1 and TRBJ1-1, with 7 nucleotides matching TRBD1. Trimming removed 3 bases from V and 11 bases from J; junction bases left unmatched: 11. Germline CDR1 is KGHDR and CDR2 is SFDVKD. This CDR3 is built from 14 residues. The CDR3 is CATSDDIRAQGAFF. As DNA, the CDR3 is TGTGCCACCAGTGATGACATCCGGGCACAGGGGGCTTTCTTT.

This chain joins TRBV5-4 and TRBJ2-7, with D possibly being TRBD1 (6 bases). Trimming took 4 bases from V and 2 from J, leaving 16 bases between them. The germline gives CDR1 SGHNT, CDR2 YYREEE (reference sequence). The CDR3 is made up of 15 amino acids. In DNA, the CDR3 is TGTGCCAGCAGCCCATCGCCGAGGGGGACCTACGAGCAGTACTTC. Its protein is CASSPSPRGTYEQYF.

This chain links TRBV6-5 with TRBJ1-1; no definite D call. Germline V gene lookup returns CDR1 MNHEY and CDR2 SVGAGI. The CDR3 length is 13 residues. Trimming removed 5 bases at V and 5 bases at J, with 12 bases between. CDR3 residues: CASSPPRATEAFF. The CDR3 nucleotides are TGTGCCAGCAGTCCCCCCCGGGCTACTGAAGCTTTCTTT.

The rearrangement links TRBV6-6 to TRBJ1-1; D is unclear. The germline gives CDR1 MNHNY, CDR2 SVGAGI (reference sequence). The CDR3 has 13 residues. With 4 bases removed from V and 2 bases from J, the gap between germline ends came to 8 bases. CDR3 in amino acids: CASSSRINTEAFF. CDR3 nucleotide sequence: TGTGCCAGCAGTTCCCGGATAAACACTGAAGCTTTCTTT.

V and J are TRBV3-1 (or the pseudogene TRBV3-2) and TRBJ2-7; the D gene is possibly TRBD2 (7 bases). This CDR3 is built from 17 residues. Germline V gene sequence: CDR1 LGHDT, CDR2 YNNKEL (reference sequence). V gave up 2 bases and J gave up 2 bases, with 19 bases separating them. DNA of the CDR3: TGTGCCAGCAGCCAAATGGGAGGGGGGAAAAATCCCTACGAGCAGTACTTC. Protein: CASSQMGGGKNPYEQYF.

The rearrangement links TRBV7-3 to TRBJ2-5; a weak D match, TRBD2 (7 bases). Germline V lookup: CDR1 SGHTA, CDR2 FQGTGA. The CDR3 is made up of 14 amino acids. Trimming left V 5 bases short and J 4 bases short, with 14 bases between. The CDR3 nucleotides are TGTGCCAGCAGCCCCCAGGGAGGGGGAGAGACCCAGTACTTC. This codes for CASSPQGGGETQYF. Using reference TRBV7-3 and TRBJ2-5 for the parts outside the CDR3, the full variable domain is GAGVSQTPSNKVTEKGKYVELRCDPISGHTALYWYRQSLGQGPEFLIYFQGTGAADDSGLPNDRFFAVRPEGSVSTLKIQRTERGDSAVYLCASSPQGGGETQYFGPGTRLLVL.

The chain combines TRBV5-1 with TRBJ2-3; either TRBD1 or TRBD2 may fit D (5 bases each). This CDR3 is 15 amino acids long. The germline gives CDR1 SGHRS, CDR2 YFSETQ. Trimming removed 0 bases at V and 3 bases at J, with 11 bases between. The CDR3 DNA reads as TGCGCCAGCAGCTTGGGGGTCAGGGAGACAGATACGCAGTATTTT. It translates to CASSLGVRETDTQYF.

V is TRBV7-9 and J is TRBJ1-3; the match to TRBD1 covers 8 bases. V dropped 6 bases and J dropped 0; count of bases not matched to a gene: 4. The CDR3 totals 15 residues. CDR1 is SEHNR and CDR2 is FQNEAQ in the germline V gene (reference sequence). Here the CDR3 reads CASRIGQGSGNTIYF. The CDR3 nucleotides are TGTGCCAGCAGAATCGGACAGGGCTCTGGAAACACCATATATTTT.

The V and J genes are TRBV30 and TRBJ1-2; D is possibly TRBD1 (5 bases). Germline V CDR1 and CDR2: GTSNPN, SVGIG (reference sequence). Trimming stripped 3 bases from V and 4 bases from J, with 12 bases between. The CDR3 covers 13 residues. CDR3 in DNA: TGTGCCTGGAGAGGCCCAGGGACCTATGGCTACACCTTC. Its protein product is CAWRGPGTYGYTF.

The CDR3 DNA reads as TGTGCCAGCAGCTTAAGCGCCGGGACAGGGAACACTGAAGCTTTCTTT. The encoded protein is CASSLSAGTGNTEAFF. The V and J genes are TRBV7-9 and TRBJ1-1, with 8 bases identical to TRBD1. Germline V lookup: CDR1 SEHNR, CDR2 FQNEAQ (reference sequence). Trimming removed 2 bases from V and 1 base from J; junction bases left unmatched: 6. The CDR3 covers 16 residues.

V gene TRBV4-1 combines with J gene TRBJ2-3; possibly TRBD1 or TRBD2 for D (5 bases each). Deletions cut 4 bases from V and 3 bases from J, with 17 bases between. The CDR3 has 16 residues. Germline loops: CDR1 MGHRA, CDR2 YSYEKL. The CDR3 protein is CASSPDRGAATDTQYF. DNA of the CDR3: TGCGCCAGCAGCCCTGACCGAGGGGCGGCAACAGATACGCAGTATTTT.

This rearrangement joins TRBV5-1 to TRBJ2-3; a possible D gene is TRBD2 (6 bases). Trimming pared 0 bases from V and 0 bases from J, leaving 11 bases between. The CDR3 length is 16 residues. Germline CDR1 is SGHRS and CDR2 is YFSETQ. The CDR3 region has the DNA TGCGCCAGCAGCTTGGTGGTAGCGGTTAGCACAGATACGCAGTATTTT. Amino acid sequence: CASSLVVAVSTDTQYF.

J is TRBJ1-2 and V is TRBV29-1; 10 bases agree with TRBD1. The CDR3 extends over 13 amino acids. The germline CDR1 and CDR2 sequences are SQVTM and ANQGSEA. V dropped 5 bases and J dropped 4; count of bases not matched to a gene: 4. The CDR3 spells CSVLTGGSYGYTF. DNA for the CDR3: TGCAGCGTTTTGACAGGGGGCAGCTATGGCTACACCTTC. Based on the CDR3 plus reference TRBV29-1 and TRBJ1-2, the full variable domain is SAVISQKPSRDICQRGTSLTIQCQVDSQVTMMFWYRQQPGQSLTLIATANQGSEATYESGFVIDKFPISRPNLTFSTLTVSNMSPEDSSIYLCSVLTGGSYGYTFGSGTRLTVV.

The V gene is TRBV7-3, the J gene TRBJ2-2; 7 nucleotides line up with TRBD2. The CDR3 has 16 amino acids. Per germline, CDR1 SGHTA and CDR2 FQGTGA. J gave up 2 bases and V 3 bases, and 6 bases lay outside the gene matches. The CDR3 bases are TGTGCCAGCAGCTTTCGACTAGCAGTAAACACCGGGGAGCTGTTTTTT. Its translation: CASSFRLAVNTGELFF.

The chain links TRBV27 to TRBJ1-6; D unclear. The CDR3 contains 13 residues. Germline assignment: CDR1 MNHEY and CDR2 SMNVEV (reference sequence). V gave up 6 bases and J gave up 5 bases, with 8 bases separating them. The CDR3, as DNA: TGTGCCAGCAGAGCAGCGAATAATTCACCCCTCCACTTT. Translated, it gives CASRAANNSPLHF.

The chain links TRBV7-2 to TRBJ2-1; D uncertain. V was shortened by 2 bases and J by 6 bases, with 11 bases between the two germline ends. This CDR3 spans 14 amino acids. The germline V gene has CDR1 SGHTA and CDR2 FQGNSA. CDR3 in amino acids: CASSLPSRVNEQFF. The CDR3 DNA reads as TGTGCCAGCAGCTTACCCTCACGAGTCAATGAGCAGTTCTTC.

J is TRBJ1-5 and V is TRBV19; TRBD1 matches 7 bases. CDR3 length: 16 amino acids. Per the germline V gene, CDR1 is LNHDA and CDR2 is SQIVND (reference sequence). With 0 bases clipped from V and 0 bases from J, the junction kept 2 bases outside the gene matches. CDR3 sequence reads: CASSIEQGGSNQPQHF. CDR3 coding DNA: TGTGCCAGTAGTATAGAGCAGGGGGGTAGCAATCAGCCCCAGCATTTT. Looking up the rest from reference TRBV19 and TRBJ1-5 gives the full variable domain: DGGITQSPKYLFRKEGQNVTLSCEQNLNHDAMYWYRQDPGQGLRLIYYSQIVNDFQKGDIAEGYSVSREKKESFPLTVTSAQKNPTAFYLCASSIEQGGSNQPQHFGDGTRLSIL.

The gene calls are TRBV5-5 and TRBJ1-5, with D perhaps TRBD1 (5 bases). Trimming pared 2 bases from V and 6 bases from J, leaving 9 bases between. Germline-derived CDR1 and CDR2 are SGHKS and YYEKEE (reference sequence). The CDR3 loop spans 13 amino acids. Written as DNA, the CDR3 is TGTGCCAGCAGCTTCCAGGGCGCTCAGCCCCAGCATTTT. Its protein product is CASSFQGAQPQHF. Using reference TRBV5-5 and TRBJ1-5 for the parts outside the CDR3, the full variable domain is DAGVTQSPTHLIKTRGQQVTLRCSPISGHKSVSWYQQVLGQGPQFIFQYYEKEERGRGNFPDRFSARQFPNYSSELNVNALLLGDSALYLCASSFQGAQPQHFGDGTRLSIL.

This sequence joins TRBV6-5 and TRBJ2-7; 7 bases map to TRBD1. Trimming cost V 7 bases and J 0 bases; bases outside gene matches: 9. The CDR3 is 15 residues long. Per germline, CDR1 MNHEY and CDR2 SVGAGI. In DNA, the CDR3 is TGTGCCAGCACCCCCCCCGGGACAGACTCCTACGAGCAGTACTTC. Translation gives CASTPPGTDSYEQYF.